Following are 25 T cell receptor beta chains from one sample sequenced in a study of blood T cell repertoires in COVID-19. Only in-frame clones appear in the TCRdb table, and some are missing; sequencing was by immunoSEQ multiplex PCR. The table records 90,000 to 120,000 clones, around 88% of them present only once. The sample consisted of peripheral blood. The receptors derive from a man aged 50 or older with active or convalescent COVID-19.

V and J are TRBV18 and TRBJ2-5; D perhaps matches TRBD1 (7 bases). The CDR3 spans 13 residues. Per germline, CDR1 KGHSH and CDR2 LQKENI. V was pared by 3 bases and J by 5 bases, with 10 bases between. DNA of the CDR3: TGTGCCAGCTCACCGTCAGGGGGGGAGACCCAGTACTTC. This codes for CASSPSGGETQYF. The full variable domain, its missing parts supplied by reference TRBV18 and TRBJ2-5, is NAGVMQNPRHLVRRRGQEARLRCSPMKGHSHVYWYRQLPEEGLKFMVYLQKENIIDESGMPKERFSAEFPKEGPSILRIQQVVRGDSAAYFCASSPSGGETQYFGPGTRLLVL.

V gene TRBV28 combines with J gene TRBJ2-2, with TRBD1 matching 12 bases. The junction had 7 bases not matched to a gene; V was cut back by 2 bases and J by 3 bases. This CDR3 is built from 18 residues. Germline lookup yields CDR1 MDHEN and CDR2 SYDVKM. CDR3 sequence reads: CASSLIRDRGQYTGELFF. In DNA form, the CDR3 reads TGTGCCAGCAGTTTAATTCGGGACAGGGGGCAGTACACCGGGGAGCTGTTTTTT.

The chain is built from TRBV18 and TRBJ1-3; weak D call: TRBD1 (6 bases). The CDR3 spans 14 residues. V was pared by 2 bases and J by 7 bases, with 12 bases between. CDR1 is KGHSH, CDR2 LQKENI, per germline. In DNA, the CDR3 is TGTGCCAGCTCACCAAACAGGGAATGGAACACCATATATTTT. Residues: CASSPNREWNTIYF.

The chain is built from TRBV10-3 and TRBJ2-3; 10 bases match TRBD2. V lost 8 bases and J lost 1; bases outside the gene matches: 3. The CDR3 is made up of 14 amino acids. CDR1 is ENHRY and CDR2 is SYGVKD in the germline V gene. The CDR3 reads CAIQGLAGTDTQYF. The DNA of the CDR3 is TGTGCCATCCAAGGACTAGCGGGCACAGATACGCAGTATTTT.

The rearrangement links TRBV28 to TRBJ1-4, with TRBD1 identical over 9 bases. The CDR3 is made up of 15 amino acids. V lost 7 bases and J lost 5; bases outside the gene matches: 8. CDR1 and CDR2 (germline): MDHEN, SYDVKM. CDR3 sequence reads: CASTIQTGGNEKLFF. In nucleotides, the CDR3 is TGTGCCAGCACCATCCAGACAGGGGGGAATGAAAAACTGTTTTTT.

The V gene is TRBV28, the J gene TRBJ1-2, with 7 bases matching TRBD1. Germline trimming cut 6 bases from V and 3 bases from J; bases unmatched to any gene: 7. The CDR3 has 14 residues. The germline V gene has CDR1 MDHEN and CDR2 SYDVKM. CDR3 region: CASSPPGQHYGYTF. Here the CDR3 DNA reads TGTGCCAGCAGCCCTCCGGGACAGCACTATGGCTACACCTTC.

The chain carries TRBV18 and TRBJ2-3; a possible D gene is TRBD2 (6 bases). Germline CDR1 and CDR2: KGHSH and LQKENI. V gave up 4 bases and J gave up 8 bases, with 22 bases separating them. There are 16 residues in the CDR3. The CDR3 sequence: CASSHRDHRSGVTQYF. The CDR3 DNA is TGTGCCAGCTCACACCGGGACCACCGTAGCGGTGTTACGCAGTATTTT.

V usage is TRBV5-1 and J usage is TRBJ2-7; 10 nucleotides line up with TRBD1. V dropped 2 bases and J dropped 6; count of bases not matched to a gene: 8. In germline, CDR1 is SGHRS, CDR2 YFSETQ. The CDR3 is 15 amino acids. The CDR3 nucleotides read TGCGCCAGCAGCTTCGTAGATCGGACAGGGGGCGAGCAGTACTTC. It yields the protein CASSFVDRTGGEQYF.

The CDR3 DNA is TGTGCCAGCAGTGATAGGGGTTACGAGCAGTACTTC. Translated: CASSDRGYEQYF. The V gene is TRBV6-1, the J gene TRBJ2-7, with a tentative D call TRBD1 (5 bases). Germline-derived CDR1 and CDR2 are MNHNS and SASEGT. The V gene lost 3 bases and the J gene lost 4 bases, with 7 bases spanning the gap. The CDR3 length is 12 residues.

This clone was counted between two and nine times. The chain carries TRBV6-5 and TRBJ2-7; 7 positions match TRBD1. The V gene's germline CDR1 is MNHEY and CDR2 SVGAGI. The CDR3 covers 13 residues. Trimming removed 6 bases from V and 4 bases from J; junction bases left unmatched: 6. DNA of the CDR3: TGTGCCAGCAGAAACTACAGGGGTTACGAGCAGTACTTC. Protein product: CASRNYRGYEQYF.

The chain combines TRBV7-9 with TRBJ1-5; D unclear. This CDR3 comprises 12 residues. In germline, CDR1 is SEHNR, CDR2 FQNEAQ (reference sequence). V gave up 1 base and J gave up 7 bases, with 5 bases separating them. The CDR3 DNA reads TGTGCCAGCAGCTTAGGTCAGCAGCCCCAGCATTTT. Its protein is CASSLGQQPQHF.

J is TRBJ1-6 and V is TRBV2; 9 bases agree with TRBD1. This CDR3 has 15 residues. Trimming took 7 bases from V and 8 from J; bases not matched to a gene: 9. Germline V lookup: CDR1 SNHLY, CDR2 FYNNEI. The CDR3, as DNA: TGTGCCAGCATACCGGGGACAGGGTTAGATTCACCCCTCCACTTT. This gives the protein CASIPGTGLDSPLHF.

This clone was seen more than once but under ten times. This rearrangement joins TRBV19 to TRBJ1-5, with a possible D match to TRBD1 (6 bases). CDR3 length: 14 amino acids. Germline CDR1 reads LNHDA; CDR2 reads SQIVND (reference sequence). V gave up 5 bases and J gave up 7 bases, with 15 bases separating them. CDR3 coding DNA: TGTGCCAGTAGTGAGACAGGTCGCGGGCAGCCCCAGCATTTT. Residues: CASSETGRGQPQHF.

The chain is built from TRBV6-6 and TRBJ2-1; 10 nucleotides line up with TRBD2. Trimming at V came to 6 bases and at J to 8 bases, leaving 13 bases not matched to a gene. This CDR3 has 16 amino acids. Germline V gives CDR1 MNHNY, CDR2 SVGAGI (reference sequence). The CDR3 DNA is TGTGCCAGCAGATCCAGTCTAGCGGGAGACGGCCATGAGCAGTTCTTC. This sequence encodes CASRSSLAGDGHEQFF.

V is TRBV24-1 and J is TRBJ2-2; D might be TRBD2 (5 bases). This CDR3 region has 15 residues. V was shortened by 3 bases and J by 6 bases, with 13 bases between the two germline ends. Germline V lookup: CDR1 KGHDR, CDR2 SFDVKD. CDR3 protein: CATSDPLLESGELFF. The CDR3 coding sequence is TGTGCCACCAGTGATCCCTTACTAGAATCCGGGGAGCTGTTTTTT.

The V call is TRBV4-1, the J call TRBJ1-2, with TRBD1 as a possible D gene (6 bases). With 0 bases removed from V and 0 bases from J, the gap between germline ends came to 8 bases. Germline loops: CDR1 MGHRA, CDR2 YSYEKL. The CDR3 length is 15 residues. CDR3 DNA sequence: TGCGCCAGCAGCCAAGAAACAGGGACTAACTATGGCTACACCTTC. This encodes CASSQETGTNYGYTF.

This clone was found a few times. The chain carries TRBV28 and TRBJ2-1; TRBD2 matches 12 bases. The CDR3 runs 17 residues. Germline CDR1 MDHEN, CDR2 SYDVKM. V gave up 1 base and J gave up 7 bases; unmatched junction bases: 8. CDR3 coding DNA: TGTGCCAGCAGTTTATTGACTAGCGGGAGTTCTGGGAATGAGCAGTTCTTC. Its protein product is CASSLLTSGSSGNEQFF.

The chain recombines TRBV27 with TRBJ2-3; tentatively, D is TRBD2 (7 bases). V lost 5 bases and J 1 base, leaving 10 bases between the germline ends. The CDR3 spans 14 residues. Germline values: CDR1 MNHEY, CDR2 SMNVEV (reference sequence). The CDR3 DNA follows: TGTGCCAGCAGTGAGGGGGGGGGCACAGATACGCAGTATTTT. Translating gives CASSEGGGTDTQYF.

The CDR3 spells CASSLAGANSPLHF. The CDR3 nucleotides read TGTGCCAGCAGTTTAGCGGGGGCCAATTCACCCCTCCACTTT. The chain recombines TRBV27 with TRBJ1-6, with TRBD1 as a possible D gene (6 bases). V shed 2 bases and J shed 7 bases, with 9 bases lying between them. The CDR3 is 14 amino acids. In germline, CDR1 is MNHEY, CDR2 SMNVEV (reference sequence).

CDR3 sequence: CATSREVSPDTQYF. DNA of the CDR3: TGTGCCACCAGCAGAGAAGTAAGCCCAGATACGCAGTATTTT. The chain recombines TRBV15 with TRBJ2-3; D call uncertain. The germline V gene encodes CDR1 LNHNV and CDR2 YYDKDF (reference sequence). Deletions cut 0 bases from V and 4 bases from J, with 8 bases between. The CDR3 is 14 residues long.

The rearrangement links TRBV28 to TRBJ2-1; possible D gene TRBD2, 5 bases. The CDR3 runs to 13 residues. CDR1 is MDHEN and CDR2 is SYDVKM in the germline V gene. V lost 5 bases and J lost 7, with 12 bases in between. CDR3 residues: CASSALARNEQFF. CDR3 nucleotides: TGTGCCAGCAGTGCCCTAGCTAGAAATGAGCAGTTCTTC.

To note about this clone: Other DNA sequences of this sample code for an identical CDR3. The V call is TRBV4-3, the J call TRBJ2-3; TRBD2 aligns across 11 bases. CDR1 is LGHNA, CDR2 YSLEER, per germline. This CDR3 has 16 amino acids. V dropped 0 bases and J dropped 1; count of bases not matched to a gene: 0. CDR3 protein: CASSQELAGGTDTQYF. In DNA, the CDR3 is TGCGCCAGCAGCCAAGAACTAGCGGGAGGCACAGATACGCAGTATTTT.

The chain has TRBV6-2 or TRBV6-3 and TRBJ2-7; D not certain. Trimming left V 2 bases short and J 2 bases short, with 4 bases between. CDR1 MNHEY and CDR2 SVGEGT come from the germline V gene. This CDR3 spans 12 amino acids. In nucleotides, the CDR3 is TGTGCCAGCAGTTACCCCACCTACGAGCAGTACTTC. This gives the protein CASSYPTYEQYF.

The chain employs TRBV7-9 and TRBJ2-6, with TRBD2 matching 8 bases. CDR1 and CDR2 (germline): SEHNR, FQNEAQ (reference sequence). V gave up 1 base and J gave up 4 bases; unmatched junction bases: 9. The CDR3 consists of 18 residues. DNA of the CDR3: TGTGCCAGCAGCTTAGATCGAGCGGGAGCATCAGGGGCCAACGTCCTGACTTTC. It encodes CASSLDRAGASGANVLTF. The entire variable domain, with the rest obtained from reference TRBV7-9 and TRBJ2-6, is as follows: DTGVSQNPRHKITKRGQNVTFRCDPISEHNRLYWYRQTLGQGPEFLTYFQNEAQLEKSRLLSDRFSAERPKGSFSTLEIQRTEQGDSAMYLCASSLDRAGASGANVLTFGAGSRLTVL.

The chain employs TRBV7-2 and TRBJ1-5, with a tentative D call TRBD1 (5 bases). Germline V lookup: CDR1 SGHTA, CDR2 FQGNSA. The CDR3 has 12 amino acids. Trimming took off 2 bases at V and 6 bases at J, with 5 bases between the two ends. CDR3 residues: CASSLTGQPQHF. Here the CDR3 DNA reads TGTGCCAGCAGCTTAACAGGTCAGCCCCAGCATTTT. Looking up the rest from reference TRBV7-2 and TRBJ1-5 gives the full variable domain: GAGVSQSPSNKVTEKGKDVELRCDPISGHTALYWYRQSLGQGLEFLIYFQGNSAPDKSGLPSDRFSAERTGGSVSTLTIQRTQQEDSAVYLCASSLTGQPQHFGDGTRLSIL.